This T cell receptor (beta chain) derives from a study of technical replicates of blood from several donors. Method: immunoSEQ multiplex PCR; TCRdb's copy keeps in-frame clones and lacks some. This table holds 67,000 or so clones, over 95% found once. The receptor was isolated from a human donor in good health. Sequenced sample: T cells isolated from PBMCs.

CDR3 region: CASRSQGTHGYTF. The CDR3 coding sequence is TGTGCCAGCAGGTCCCAGGGGACCCATGGCTACACCTTC. The chain carries TRBV2 and TRBJ1-2, with D perhaps matching TRBD1 (6 bases). V shed 6 bases and J shed 6 bases, with 14 bases lying between them. Per germline, CDR1 SNHLY and CDR2 FYNNEI. CDR3 length: 13 residues. The whole variable domain, filled in from reference TRBV2 and TRBJ1-2, reads EPEVTQTPSHQVTQMGQEVILRCVPISNHLYFYWYRQILGQKVEFLVSFYNNEISEKSEIFDDQFSVERPDGSNFTLKIRSTKLEDSAMYFCASRSQGTHGYTFGSGTRLTVV.